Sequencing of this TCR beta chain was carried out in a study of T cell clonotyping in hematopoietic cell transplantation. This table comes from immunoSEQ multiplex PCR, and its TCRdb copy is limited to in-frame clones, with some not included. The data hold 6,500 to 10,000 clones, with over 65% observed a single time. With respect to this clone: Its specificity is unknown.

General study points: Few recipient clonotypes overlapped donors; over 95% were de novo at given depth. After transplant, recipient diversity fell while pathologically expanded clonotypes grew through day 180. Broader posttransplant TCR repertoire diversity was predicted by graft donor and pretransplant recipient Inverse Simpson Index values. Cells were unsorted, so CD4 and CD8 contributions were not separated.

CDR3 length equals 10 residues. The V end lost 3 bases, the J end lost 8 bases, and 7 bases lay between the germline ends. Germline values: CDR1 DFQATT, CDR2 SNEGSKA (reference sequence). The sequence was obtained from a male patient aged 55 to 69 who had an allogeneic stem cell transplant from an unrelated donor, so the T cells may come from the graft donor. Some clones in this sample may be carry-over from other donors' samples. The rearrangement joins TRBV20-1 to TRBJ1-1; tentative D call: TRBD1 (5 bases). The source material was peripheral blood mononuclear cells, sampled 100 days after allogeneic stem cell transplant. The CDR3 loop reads CSARKGEAFF. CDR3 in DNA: TGCAGTGCTAGGAAGGGGGAAGCTTTCTTT.